Listed below are T cell receptor beta chains from one sample, sequenced in a study of blood T cell repertoires in COVID-19. The protocol was immunoSEQ multiplex PCR, while the TCRdb copy is restricted to in-frame clones and leaves out a portion. This table has under 200,000 clones, over 80% appearing once. Sequencing input: PBMCs or T cells enriched from blood (not recorded which). The receptors here all came from a woman in her thirties who had been exposed to COVID-19. Each CDR3 is given with its conserved first and last residue. The D gene is left open where the match is weak. Only part of the rows carry a size: once, few, many, or a class if the clone is expanded.

abundance	len	d_gene	v_gene	j_gene	CDR3nt	CDR3aa
NA	15	TRBD1	TRBV7-2	TRBJ1-3	TGTGCCAGCAGCTCGACAGGGGAAGTCGGAAACACCATATATTTT	CASSSTGEVGNTIYF
once	14	NA	TRBV2	TRBJ1-1	TGTGCCAGCTATCTCGGAGGAATGAGGACTGAAGCTTTCTTT	CASYLGGMRTEAFF
NA	12	NA	TRBV15	TRBJ1-5	TGTGCCACCAGCAGCAGTTCGCAGCCCCAGCATTTT	CATSSSSQPQHF
NA	15	TRBD1	TRBV7-9	TRBJ2-5	TGTGCCAGCAGCTTAGTTGACAGGGCCCAAGAGACCCAGTACTTC	CASSLVDRAQETQYF
few	16	NA	TRBV7-9	TRBJ1-4	TGTGCCAGCAGCCTAAGGACAGTAGCAACTAATGAAAAACTGTTTTTT	CASSLRTVATNEKLFF
NA	14	TRBD1	TRBV3-1/TRBV3-2	TRBJ1-5	TGTGCCAGCAGCCGAGGACAGGTCAATCAGCCCCAGCATTTT	CASSRGQVNQPQHF
few	13	TRBD1	TRBV6-5	TRBJ1-2	TGTGCCAGCAGCCTAGGACAGGGGGGTGGCTACACCTTC	CASSLGQGGGYTF
NA	15	NA	TRBV11-2	TRBJ2-7	TGTGCCAGCAGCTTAGACCTAGGGACTCCCTACGAGCAGTACTTC	CASSLDLGTPYEQYF
NA	17	TRBD1	TRBV4-2	TRBJ2-3	TGTGCCAGCAGCCCTAGACAGGGTCTTGCTAGCACAGATACGCAGTATTTT	CASSPRQGLASTDTQYF
NA	16	NA	TRBV27	TRBJ2-2	TGTGCCAGCAGTTTAGATCTGGCCCCGAACACCGGGGAGCTGTTTTTT	CASSLDLAPNTGELFF
NA	14	NA	TRBV10-3	TRBJ2-2	TGTGCCATACGACAGGCGGAAAACACCGGGGAGCTGTTTTTT	CAIRQAENTGELFF
NA	17	NA	TRBV16	TRBJ1-5	TGTGCCAGCAGCCAATCCCCCCAGGGCCTCGTCAATCAGCCCCAGCATTTT	CASSQSPQGLVNQPQHF
few	14	NA	TRBV7-2	TRBJ2-7	TGTGCCAGCAGCATGGACATCCCTCTCGTCGAGCAGTACTTC	CASSMDIPLVEQYF
NA	18	NA	TRBV5-1	TRBJ1-1	TGCGCCAGCAGCTTGTTTCCCTGGGGGCGAGTCATGAACACTGAAGCTTTCTTT	CASSLFPWGRVMNTEAFF
NA	13	TRBD1	TRBV12-3/TRBV12-4	TRBJ2-1	TGTGCCAGCACCCGCAATAGGGGGCATGAGCAGTTCTTC	CASTRNRGHEQFF
once	13	NA	TRBV7-2	TRBJ1-1	TGTGCCAGCAGCTTTCAGAAGGAGGGTGAAGCTTTCTTT	CASSFQKEGEAFF
NA	13	NA	TRBV29-1	TRBJ1-2	TGCAGCGTAAAAATCGGCGTTGCTAGCGGCTACACCTTC	CSVKIGVASGYTF
NA	13	TRBD1	TRBV6-2/TRBV6-3	TRBJ1-1	TGTGCCAGCAGTTACCGGACAGGGCAGGAGACTTTCTTT	CASSYRTGQETFF
NA	13	NA	TRBV19	TRBJ1-5	TGTGCCAGTAGTATGACAGAAGATCAGCCCCAGCATTTT	CASSMTEDQPQHF
NA	14	NA	TRBV7-6	TRBJ1-1	TGTGCCAGCAGCCACGTTAGTGGGGAGGGTGAAGCTTTCTTT	CASSHVSGEGEAFF
NA	15	NA	TRBV28	TRBJ1-1	TGTGCCAGCAGTTTATCTTCAGGGTTTGTCGCTGAAGCTTTCTTT	CASSLSSGFVAEAFF
NA	15	TRBD1	TRBV5-6	TRBJ1-5	TGTGCCAGCAGCCAAAGTCCGGGACAGTATCAGCCCCAGCATTTT	CASSQSPGQYQPQHF
few	16	NA	TRBV21-1	TRBJ1-5	TGTGCCAGCAGCAAAGCCAGGGCCGGAGCGAATCAGCCCCAGCATTTT	CASSKARAGANQPQHF
few	14	NA	TRBV7-8	TRBJ2-3	TGTGCCAGCAGCTTAGCTAGCTGGGCAGATACGCAGTATTTT	CASSLASWADTQYF
NA	15	NA	TRBV13	TRBJ1-1	TGTGCCACCCGGGGACCCCGCGGGGTAAACACTGAAGCTTTCTTT	CATRGPRGVNTEAFF
NA	18	TRBD1	TRBV28	TRBJ2-7	TGTGCCAGCAGCTCCATGAACCTGGAGGACAGGGGTTCCTACGAGCAGTACTTC	CASSSMNLEDRGSYEQYF
NA	12	NA	TRBV4-3	TRBJ2-2	TGCGCCAGCAATTGGGGGGAAGGGGAGCTGTTTTTT	CASNWGEGELFF
NA	14	NA	TRBV29-1	TRBJ2-7	TGCAGCGTTTGGGACTCCCGACACTCCTACGAGCAGTACTTC	CSVWDSRHSYEQYF
NA	13	NA	TRBV5-1	TRBJ1-2	TGCGCCAGCAGGTTGACTGAGAACTATGGCTACACCTTC	CASRLTENYGYTF
NA	14	TRBD2	TRBV9	TRBJ2-5	TGTGCCAGCAGCACTAGCGGGGTTGAAGAGACCCAGTACTTC	CASSTSGVEETQYF
once	13	TRBD1	TRBV4-3	TRBJ1-4	TGCGCCAGCAGCCCGGGACAGGAGCTTACCCTGTTTTTT	CASSPGQELTLFF
NA	16	TRBD2	TRBV18	TRBJ2-1	TGTGCCAGCTCACCGTCAGCGGGGATTACCTACAATGAGCAGTTCTTC	CASSPSAGITYNEQFF
NA	15	TRBD2	TRBV24-1	TRBJ2-1	TGTGCCACCAGTGACGGGACTAGCTCCTACAATGAGCAGTTCTTC	CATSDGTSSYNEQFF
few	15	NA	TRBV27	TRBJ1-5	TGTGCCAGCGGAGTACAGGAGCGGGGCAATCAGCCCCAGCATTTT	CASGVQERGNQPQHF
few	14	TRBD1	TRBV11-2	TRBJ1-2	TGTGCCAGCAGCTCGGGACAGGGCGTCTATGGCTACACCTTC	CASSSGQGVYGYTF
NA	18	TRBD2	TRBV10-2	TRBJ2-1	TGCGGCACCACACAGGCTCTAGCGGGGGGCACATCCTACAATGAGCAGTTCTTC	CGTTQALAGGTSYNEQFF
NA	14	NA	TRBV7-3	TRBJ2-1	TGTGCCAGCCGTCGACTAGAAGGCAGGAATGAGCAGTTCTTC	CASRRLEGRNEQFF
NA	16	NA	TRBV5-6	TRBJ2-6	TGTGCCAGCAGTCTAGGACAGATCTCTGGGGCCAACGTCCTGACTTTC	CASSLGQISGANVLTF
NA	14	NA	TRBV7-9	TRBJ1-3	TGTGCCAGCAACAGCGGCAGCTCTGGAAACACCATATATTTT	CASNSGSSGNTIYF